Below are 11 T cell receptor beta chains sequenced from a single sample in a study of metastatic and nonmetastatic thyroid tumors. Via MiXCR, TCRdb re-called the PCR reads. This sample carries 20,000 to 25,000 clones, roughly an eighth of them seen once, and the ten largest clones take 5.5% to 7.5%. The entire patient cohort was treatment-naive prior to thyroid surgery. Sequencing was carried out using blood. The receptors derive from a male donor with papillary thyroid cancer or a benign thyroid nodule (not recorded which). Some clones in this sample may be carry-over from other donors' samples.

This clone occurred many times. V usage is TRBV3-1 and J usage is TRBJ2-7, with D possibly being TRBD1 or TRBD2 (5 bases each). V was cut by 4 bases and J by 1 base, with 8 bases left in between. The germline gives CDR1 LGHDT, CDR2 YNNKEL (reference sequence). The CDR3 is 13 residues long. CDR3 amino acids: CASSPGPSYEQYF. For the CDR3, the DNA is TGTGCCAGCAGCCCGGGACCTTCCTACGAGCAGTACTTC.

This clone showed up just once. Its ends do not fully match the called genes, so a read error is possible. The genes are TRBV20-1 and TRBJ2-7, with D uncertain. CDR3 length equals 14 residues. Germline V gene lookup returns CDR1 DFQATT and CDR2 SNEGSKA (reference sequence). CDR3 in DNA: TGTAGTGCCCCTCCTGGCGTGGATTCCTACGAGCAGTACTTC. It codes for CSAPPGVDSYEQYF.

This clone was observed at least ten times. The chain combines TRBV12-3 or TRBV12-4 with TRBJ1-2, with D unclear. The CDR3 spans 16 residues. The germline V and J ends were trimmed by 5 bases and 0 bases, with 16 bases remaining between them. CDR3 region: CASSPAPIPANYGYTF. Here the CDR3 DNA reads TGTGCCAGCAGTCCTGCCCCTATTCCGGCTAACTATGGCTACACCTTC.

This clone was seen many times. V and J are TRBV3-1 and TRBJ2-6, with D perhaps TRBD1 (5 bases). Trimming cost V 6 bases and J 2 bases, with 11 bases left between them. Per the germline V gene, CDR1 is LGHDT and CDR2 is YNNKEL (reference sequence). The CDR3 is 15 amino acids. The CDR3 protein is CASSPTGAGANVLTF. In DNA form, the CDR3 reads TGTGCCAGCAGTCCCACAGGTGCTGGGGCCAACGTCCTGACTTTC.

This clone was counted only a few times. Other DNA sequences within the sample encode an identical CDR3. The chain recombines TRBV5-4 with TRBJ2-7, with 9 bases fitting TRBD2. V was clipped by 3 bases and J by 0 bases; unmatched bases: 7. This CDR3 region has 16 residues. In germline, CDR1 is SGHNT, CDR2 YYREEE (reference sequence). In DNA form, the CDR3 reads TGTGCCAGCAGCTCCGGGGCGGGAGGGAGCTCCTACGAGCAGTACTTC. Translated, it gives CASSSGAGGSSYEQYF.

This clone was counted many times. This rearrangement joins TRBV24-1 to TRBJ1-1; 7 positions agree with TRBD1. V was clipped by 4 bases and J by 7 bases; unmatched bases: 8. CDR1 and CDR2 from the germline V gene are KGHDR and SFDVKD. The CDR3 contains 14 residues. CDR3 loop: CATSDSDRRYEAFF. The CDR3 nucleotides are TGTGCCACCAGTGACTCGGACAGGAGGTATGAAGCTTTCTTT.

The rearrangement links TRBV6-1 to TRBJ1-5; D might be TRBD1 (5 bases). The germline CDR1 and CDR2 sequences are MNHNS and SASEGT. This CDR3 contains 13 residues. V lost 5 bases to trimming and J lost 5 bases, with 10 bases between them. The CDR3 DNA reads TGTGCCAGCAGTCATGGGGGAGATCAGCCCCAGCATTTT. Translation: CASSHGGDQPQHF.

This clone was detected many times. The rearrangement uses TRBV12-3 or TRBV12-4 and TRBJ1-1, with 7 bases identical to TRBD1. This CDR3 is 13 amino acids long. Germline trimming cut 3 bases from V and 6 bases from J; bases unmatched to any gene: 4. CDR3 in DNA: TGTGCCAGCAGTTTGGGACAGAGGGCTGAAGCTTTCTTT. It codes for CASSLGQRAEAFF.

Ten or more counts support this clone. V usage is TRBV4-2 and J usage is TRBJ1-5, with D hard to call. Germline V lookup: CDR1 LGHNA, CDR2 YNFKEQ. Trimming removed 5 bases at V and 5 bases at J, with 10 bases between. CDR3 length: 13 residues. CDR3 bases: TGTGCCAGCAGCGTCGCAATCGATCAGCCCCAGCATTTT. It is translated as CASSVAIDQPQHF.

The CDR3 loop is CSARYQGRGVVTEAFF. Here the CDR3 DNA reads TGCAGTGCTAGGTACCAAGGGCGGGGGGTGGTCACTGAAGCTTTCTTT. The chain recombines TRBV20-1 with TRBJ1-1; D is possibly TRBD1 (5 bases). The CDR3 loop spans 16 amino acids. The germline CDR1 and CDR2 sequences are DFQATT and SNEGSKA (reference sequence). V lost 3 bases and J lost 4, with 21 bases in between.

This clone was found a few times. The CDR3 region has the DNA TGTGCCAGCAGTCCCGGAGGAGCTGGAAACACCATATATTTT. Translated: CASSPGGAGNTIYF. This sequence joins TRBV12-3 or TRBV12-4 and TRBJ1-3; D ambiguous. This CDR3 region has 14 residues. The V and J ends lost 5 bases and 2 bases respectively, with 10 bases between them.